This is a list of T cell receptor beta chains from one sample in a study of blood T cell repertoires in COVID-19. Generated by immunoSEQ multiplex PCR, the TCRdb table keeps only in-frame clones and is missing some. The sample has roughly 100,000 clones; about 85% are singletons. The specimen sequenced was peripheral blood. These TCRs come from a human donor in a cohort sampled during active COVID-19. Both conserved end residues are part of each CDR3. The D gene is left open where the match is weak. Clone size is stated in some rows and not others, as once, few, many or a class when expanded.

V gene: TRBV29-1; D gene: -; J gene: TRBJ1-2; clone size: -; CDR3 DNA: TGCAGCGTTGATCCAAGACAGCTCTCCTATGGCTACACCTTC; CDR3 protein: CSVDPRQLSYGYTF
V gene: TRBV3-1/TRBV3-2; D gene: -; J gene: TRBJ2-2; clone size: -; CDR3 DNA: TGTGCCAGCACCCCACAGTTAGCGGCGTCTGGGGAGCTGTTTTTT; CDR3 protein: CASTPQLAASGELFF
V gene: TRBV28; D gene: -; J gene: TRBJ1-2; clone size: -; CDR3 DNA: TGTGCCAGCAGTTTACCCGACTATGGCTACACCTTC; CDR3 protein: CASSLPDYGYTF
V gene: TRBV28; D gene: TRBD1; J gene: TRBJ1-4; clone size: -; CDR3 DNA: TGTGCCAGCAGTTCCCGACAGGGGAATGAAAAACTGTTTTTT; CDR3 protein: CASSSRQGNEKLFF
V gene: TRBV7-9; D gene: -; J gene: TRBJ2-2; clone size: -; CDR3 DNA: TGTGCCAGCAGCTTAGTTATTTGGGCGACGAACACCGGGGAGCTGTTTTTT; CDR3 protein: CASSLVIWATNTGELFF
V gene: TRBV7-8; D gene: -; J gene: TRBJ1-1; clone size: -; CDR3 DNA: TGTGCCAGCCGCTTCGCCGGGGTAAACACTGAAGCTTTCTTT; CDR3 protein: CASRFAGVNTEAFF
V gene: TRBV2; D gene: TRBD2; J gene: TRBJ2-1; clone size: few; CDR3 DNA: TGTGCCAGCGGGCGGCTAGCGGGGACCTACAATGAGCAGTTCTTC; CDR3 protein: CASGRLAGTYNEQFF
V gene: TRBV6-6; D gene: -; J gene: TRBJ2-7; clone size: -; CDR3 DNA: TGTGCCAGCAGTTACTTCTCTGGGGGGAACTACGAGCAGTACTTC; CDR3 protein: CASSYFSGGNYEQYF
V gene: TRBV27; D gene: -; J gene: TRBJ1-4; clone size: -; CDR3 DNA: TGTGCCAGCAGTTTATCTCCGCAGGGCCATGAAAAACTGTTTTTT; CDR3 protein: CASSLSPQGHEKLFF
V gene: TRBV7-7; D gene: -; J gene: TRBJ2-1; clone size: -; CDR3 DNA: TGTGCCAGCAGCTTAACCTCGTGGGGGGGCACGAATGAGCAGTTCTTC; CDR3 protein: CASSLTSWGGTNEQFF
V gene: TRBV10-3; D gene: -; J gene: TRBJ1-2; clone size: -; CDR3 DNA: TGTGCCATCAGTACCGGGGGGCTAGGCTATGGCTACACCTTC; CDR3 protein: CAISTGGLGYGYTF
V gene: TRBV7-2; D gene: TRBD1; J gene: TRBJ1-3; clone size: -; CDR3 DNA: TGTGCCAGCAGCCAAACGACAGGGCTGAATGGAAACACCATATATTTT; CDR3 protein: CASSQTTGLNGNTIYF
V gene: TRBV6-5; D gene: -; J gene: TRBJ2-1; clone size: -; CDR3 DNA: TGTGCCAGCATACCCGGATCGGCTAGCATGCATGAGCAGTTCTTC; CDR3 protein: CASIPGSASMHEQFF
V gene: TRBV5-1; D gene: -; J gene: TRBJ2-1; clone size: -; CDR3 DNA: TGCGCCAGCAGCTTGGCGGCTAGCAGTTACAATGAGCAGTTCTTC; CDR3 protein: CASSLAASSYNEQFF
V gene: TRBV19; D gene: -; J gene: TRBJ1-5; clone size: few; CDR3 DNA: TGTGCCAGTAGTGCCGGGGCGGGGATGGGTAGCAATCAGCCCCAGCATTTT; CDR3 protein: CASSAGAGMGSNQPQHF
V gene: TRBV28; D gene: TRBD1; J gene: TRBJ1-2; clone size: -; CDR3 DNA: TGTGCCAGCAGTCCCTGGGACAGATTCAGCGGTGGCTACACCTTC; CDR3 protein: CASSPWDRFSGGYTF
V gene: TRBV7-9; D gene: -; J gene: TRBJ1-6; clone size: -; CDR3 DNA: TGTGCCAGCAGCTTAAATGGCAGGGAAGTGTCACCCCTCCACTTT; CDR3 protein: CASSLNGREVSPLHF
V gene: TRBV5-4; D gene: TRBD2; J gene: TRBJ2-1; clone size: -; CDR3 DNA: TGTGCCAGCAGCCGGAGCGGGGGGCCGGACAATGAGCAGTTCTTC; CDR3 protein: CASSRSGGPDNEQFF
V gene: TRBV2; D gene: TRBD2; J gene: TRBJ2-2; clone size: -; CDR3 DNA: TGTGCCAGCAACGAGCTAGCGGGAGTAACGGCCGGGGAGCTGTTTTTT; CDR3 protein: CASNELAGVTAGELFF
V gene: TRBV3-1/TRBV3-2; D gene: -; J gene: TRBJ1-1; clone size: -; CDR3 DNA: TGTGCCAGCAGCCAAGTTAGCACCCCTGAGGCTTTCTTT; CDR3 protein: CASSQVSTPEAFF
V gene: TRBV5-6; D gene: -; J gene: TRBJ2-5; clone size: -; CDR3 DNA: TGTGCCAGCAGCTTGGATTGGGGAGACACTCACCAAGAGACCCAGTACTTC; CDR3 protein: CASSLDWGDTHQETQYF
V gene: TRBV27; D gene: -; J gene: TRBJ1-1; clone size: -; CDR3 DNA: TGTGCCAGCAGTTCCCCGGGACTCCTCGGTGAAGCTTTCTTT; CDR3 protein: CASSSPGLLGEAFF
V gene: TRBV27; D gene: -; J gene: TRBJ1-2; clone size: -; CDR3 DNA: TGTGCCAGCAGATACGGACTCGGAAATGGCTACACCTTC; CDR3 protein: CASRYGLGNGYTF
V gene: TRBV6-5; D gene: -; J gene: TRBJ2-5; clone size: -; CDR3 DNA: TGTGCCAGCAGTTATGCCCTACAAGAGACCCAGTACTTC; CDR3 protein: CASSYALQETQYF
V gene: TRBV15; D gene: -; J gene: TRBJ1-2; clone size: -; CDR3 DNA: TGTGCCACCAGGATGACAGGCAACTATGGCTACACCTTC; CDR3 protein: CATRMTGNYGYTF
V gene: TRBV9; D gene: -; J gene: TRBJ2-1; clone size: -; CDR3 DNA: TGTGCCAGCAGCGTAGTCGGGGGAGTTTATAATGAGCAGTTCTTC; CDR3 protein: CASSVVGGVYNEQFF
V gene: TRBV25-1; D gene: TRBD2; J gene: TRBJ2-7; clone size: -; CDR3 DNA: TGTGCCAGCAGTGAAGAGAGGAGCGGGAGGGCCCACGAGCAGTACTTC; CDR3 protein: CASSEERSGRAHEQYF
V gene: TRBV20-1; D gene: -; J gene: TRBJ1-1; clone size: -; CDR3 DNA: TGCAGTGCTAGTGGTCAAGGGGTTGGGAGGAGTCTCTCTGAAGCTTTCTTT; CDR3 protein: CSASGQGVGRSLSEAFF
V gene: TRBV27; D gene: TRBD1; J gene: TRBJ1-2; clone size: -; CDR3 DNA: TGTGCCAGCAGGTCCGGGACAGGGCGTAACTATGGCTACACCTTC; CDR3 protein: CASRSGTGRNYGYTF
V gene: TRBV4-1; D gene: TRBD2; J gene: TRBJ2-7; clone size: few; CDR3 DNA: TGCGCCAGCAGCCGAGAGACTAGCGGGGAAACGTACTTC; CDR3 protein: CASSRETSGETYF
V gene: TRBV2; D gene: TRBD1; J gene: TRBJ2-7; clone size: few; CDR3 DNA: TGTGCCAGCGGCCTGGGACAGGGGGCGCAAGGGCAGTACTTC; CDR3 protein: CASGLGQGAQGQYF
V gene: TRBV20-1; D gene: -; J gene: TRBJ1-1; clone size: -; CDR3 DNA: TGCAGTGCTAGTTCCTCCGAAGCTTTCTTT; CDR3 protein: CSASSSEAFF
V gene: TRBV6-5; D gene: TRBD2; J gene: TRBJ2-7; clone size: -; CDR3 DNA: TGTGCCAGCATGCGGACTAGCGGGAGCAACGAGCAGTACTTC; CDR3 protein: CASMRTSGSNEQYF
V gene: TRBV24-1; D gene: -; J gene: TRBJ2-2; clone size: -; CDR3 DNA: TGTGCCACCAGTGATTGGAACTATGGGACCGGGGAGCTGTTTTTT; CDR3 protein: CATSDWNYGTGELFF
V gene: TRBV11-2; D gene: TRBD2; J gene: TRBJ2-2; clone size: -; CDR3 DNA: TGTGCCAGCAGCCCACGCCCAGCGGGAGGGCCAGGTGGGGAGCTGTTTTTT; CDR3 protein: CASSPRPAGGPGGELFF